Listed below are T cell receptor beta chains from one sample, sequenced in a study of spatial heterogeneity in lung cancer. MiXCR was run by TCRdb on the 5' RACE reads, yielding one entry per CDR3 protein. The sample lists around 89,000 distinct CDR3 sequences; roughly 12% were seen once. The input for sequencing was PBMCs, taken at surgery. These receptors were taken from a male donor with early-stage non-small cell lung cancer. Both conserved end residues are part of each CDR3. D genes are given only for firm matches. Rows may omit the clone size; those that give it use once, few, many or a size class.

CASSEARRVSTDTQYF,TGTGCCAGCAGTGAAGCGCGGAGGGTGAGCACAGATACGCAGTATTTT,NA,TRBV2,NA,TRBJ2-3
CSAPQGGNSPLHF,TGCAGTGCTCCCCAGGGGGGTAATTCACCCCTCCACTTT,TRBD1,TRBV20-1,few,TRBJ1-6
CASSFSRGDEKLFF,TGTGCCAGCAGTTTCTCCAGGGGGGATGAAAAACTGTTTTTT,TRBD1,TRBV12-3/TRBV12-4,many,TRBJ1-4
CASTPPARGTEAFF,TGTGCCAGCACCCCTCCGGCAAGGGGCACTGAAGCTTTCTTT,NA,TRBV28,many,TRBJ1-1
CAWSVTTGPRLREQYF,TGTGCCTGGAGTGTTACAACGGGCCCCCGTCTTCGCGAGCAGTACTTC,NA,TRBV30,many,TRBJ2-7
CASKGSGREKLFF,TGTGCCAGCAAAGGATCCGGCAGGGAAAAACTGTTTTTT,NA,TRBV7-9,many,TRBJ1-4
CASSYSTGGPAAFF,TGTGCCAGCAGTTACTCGACGGGGGGGCCCGCCGCTTTCTTT,NA,TRBV6-2/TRBV6-3,NA,TRBJ1-1
CASREQGLNYGYTF,TGTGCCAGCAGAGAACAGGGCCTTAACTATGGCTACACCTTC,NA,TRBV28,few,TRBJ1-2
CASSEGGQETQYF,TGTGCCAGCAGTGAAGGGGGCCAAGAGACCCAGTACTTC,NA,TRBV25-1,many,TRBJ2-5
CATLAGGNRDTQYF,TGTGCCACCTTAGCGGGGGGGAACCGAGATACGCAGTATTTT,TRBD2,TRBV6-2/TRBV6-3,NA,TRBJ2-3
CSARLAGGHNEQFF,TGCAGCGCGCGACTAGCGGGAGGGCACAATGAGCAGTTCTTC,TRBD2,TRBV29-1,NA,TRBJ2-1
CASSLFRTNDNEQFF,TGTGCCAGCAGCTTATTTCGGACAAACGACAATGAGCAGTTCTTC,NA,TRBV11-1,once,TRBJ2-1
CASSSADTQYF,TGTGCCAGCAGCTCCGCGGATACGCAGTATTTT,NA,TRBV7-2,few,TRBJ2-3
CASSQKGGLQNEQYF,TGCGCCAGCAGCCAAAAAGGGGGCCTGCAAAACGAGCAGTACTTC,TRBD1,TRBV4-1,NA,TRBJ2-7
CAWRSPPGEQYF,TGTGCCTGGAGATCACCTCCCGGTGAGCAGTACTTC,NA,TRBV30,NA,TRBJ2-7
CASSLVGGGGTDTQYF,TGTGCCAGCAGTTTAGTCGGGGGCGGTGGCACAGATACGCAGTATTTT,NA,TRBV12-3/TRBV12-4,few,TRBJ2-3
CASSYGTGVLGYTF,TGTGCCAGCAGTTACGGGACAGGGGTCCTTGGCTACACCTTC,TRBD1,TRBV6-5,many,TRBJ1-2
CASSEYRGSSGANVLTF,TGTGCCAGCAGTGAATACAGGGGGAGCTCTGGGGCCAACGTCCTGACTTTC,TRBD1,TRBV28,many,TRBJ2-6
CASKSGGQGSGELFF,TGTGCCAGCAAGTCCGGGGGACAGGGCTCCGGGGAGCTGTTTTTT,TRBD1,TRBV2,few,TRBJ2-2
CASTFSGGSYNEQFF,TGTGCCAGCACCTTCAGCGGGGGCTCCTACAATGAGCAGTTCTTC,TRBD2,TRBV25-1,NA,TRBJ2-1
CASKVNENEKLFF,TGTGCCAGTAAGGTCAACGAGAATGAAAAACTGTTTTTT,NA,TRBV19,few,TRBJ1-4
CSARQGPATNEKLFF,TGCAGTGCTAGACAGGGTCCCGCAACTAATGAAAAACTGTTTTTT,NA,TRBV20-1,NA,TRBJ1-4
CASSPPTGGAEQYF,TGTGCCAGCTCACCACCGACCGGAGGGGCCGAGCAGTACTTC,NA,TRBV18,NA,TRBJ2-7
CASRGVLMNTEAFF,TGTGCCAGCAGGGGGGTCCTGATGAACACTGAAGCTTTCTTT,NA,TRBV6-2/TRBV6-3,NA,TRBJ1-1
CASSLNGRNGETQYF,TGCGCCAGCAGCTTGAACGGGAGGAACGGGGAGACCCAGTACTTC,TRBD2,TRBV5-1,many,TRBJ2-5
CSARTGRGGDEQYF,TGCAGTGCTAGAACCGGGAGGGGAGGGGACGAGCAGTACTTC,TRBD2,TRBV20-1,many,TRBJ2-7
CASSLSGSGGATDTQYF,TGTGCCAGCAGCTTAAGTGGGAGCGGGGGGGCGACAGATACGCAGTATTTT,TRBD2,TRBV7-2,few,TRBJ2-3
CASSRTAVYGYTF,TGTGCCAGCAGCCGGACAGCTGTTTATGGCTACACCTTC,NA,TRBV11-1,NA,TRBJ1-2
CSAQGTSGGQETQYF,TGCAGTGCACAAGGGACTAGCGGGGGGCAAGAGACCCAGTACTTC,TRBD2,TRBV20-1,NA,TRBJ2-5
CSARVSPGTGGYLSGANVLTF,TGCAGTGCTAGAGTTTCCCCCGGGACAGGGGGCTACCTATCTGGGGCCAACGTCCTGACTTTC,TRBD1,TRBV20-1,few,TRBJ2-6
CASSTLVGLQYF,TGTGCCAGCAGTACCTTAGTCGGCCTGCAGTACTTC,NA,TRBV12-3/TRBV12-4,many,TRBJ2-5